Each of the 20 T cell receptor beta chains below was sequenced from the same sample in a study of T cells in tuberculosis. Profiling relied on immunoSEQ multiplex PCR, and the TCRdb table lists in-frame clones only, not all of them. The data show about 36,000 clones, about 93% seen once. The specimen sequenced was PBMCs. The source is a donor aged 10-29 years with latent tuberculosis or without tuberculosis infection.

The rearrangement links TRBV6-4 to TRBJ2-2; 7 bases are shared with TRBD2. The CDR3 runs 14 residues. V lost 2 bases and J lost 3; bases outside the gene matches: 0. The V gene's germline CDR1 is MRHNA and CDR2 SNTAGT. The CDR3: CASSDGGDTGELFF. CDR3 coding DNA: TGTGCCAGCAGTGACGGGGGGGACACCGGGGAGCTGTTTTTT.

The chain employs TRBV19 and TRBJ2-2, with D perhaps TRBD2 (6 bases). V dropped 2 bases and J dropped 3 bases, with 13 bases sitting between them. From germline, CDR1 is LNHDA and CDR2 SQIVND (reference sequence). The length of the CDR3 is 16 residues. For the CDR3, the DNA is TGTGCCAGTAGTATATTTAGCGGAGGGGACACCGGGGAGCTGTTTTTT. Amino acids: CASSIFSGGDTGELFF.

This chain uses TRBV4-3 with TRBJ1-2, with no clear D. Germline CDR1 is LGHNA and CDR2 is YSLEER. Deletions cut 2 bases from V and 4 bases from J, with 14 bases between. The CDR3 consists of 15 residues. The CDR3 is CASSQSPEPTYGYTF. In nucleotides, the CDR3 is TGCGCCAGCAGCCAAAGTCCAGAACCCACCTATGGCTACACCTTC.

The CDR3 coding sequence is TGTGCCAGCAGATCGGGACTGGAAAAAGAGTTCTTC. Its protein product is CASRSGLEKEFF. The rearrangement uses TRBV6-5 and TRBJ2-1; maybe TRBD2 (6 bases). CDR3 size: 12 residues. The germline V gene has CDR1 MNHEY and CDR2 SVGAGI. V lost 6 bases to trimming and J lost 14 bases, with 17 bases between them.

V usage is TRBV4-1 and J usage is TRBJ1-2, with a weak D call TRBD1 (5 bases). Germline V gene lookup returns CDR1 MGHRA and CDR2 YSYEKL. V was trimmed by 0 bases and J by 0 bases, leaving 14 bases between them. This CDR3 is 17 amino acids long. In DNA, the CDR3 is TGCGCCAGCAGCCAAGATCCGGGGGGAACAGCTAACTATGGCTACACCTTC. Residues: CASSQDPGGTANYGYTF.

The J gene is TRBJ2-3, the V gene TRBV4-3; 12 bases are a match to TRBD2. V lost 0 bases to trimming and J lost 5 bases; unmatched junction nucleotides: 9. From germline, CDR1 is LGHNA and CDR2 YSLEER. The CDR3 is 18 amino acids. In DNA, the CDR3 is TGCGCCAGCAGCCAAGATCCCCTAGCGGGGGGGATTCGAGATACGCAGTATTTT. Translation gives CASSQDPLAGGIRDTQYF.

The rearrangement joins TRBV25-1 to TRBJ1-2; D may be TRBD1 (5 bases). V was clipped by 2 bases and J by 8 bases, with 12 bases between them. This CDR3 contains 13 residues. Germline CDR1 and CDR2: MGHDK and SYGVNS. The CDR3 reads CASSEESGIGYTF. CDR3 in DNA: TGTGCCAGCAGTGAAGAGTCAGGGATAGGCTACACCTTC.

The chain uses TRBV4-3 and TRBJ1-4; perhaps TRBD1 as D (6 bases). V lost 0 bases and J 8 bases, leaving 16 bases between the germline ends. This CDR3 is 16 amino acids long. Per the germline V gene, CDR1 is LGHNA and CDR2 is YSLEER. CDR3 loop: CASSQDNAQRGEKLFF. The CDR3 DNA sequence: TGCGCCAGCAGCCAAGATAATGCACAGAGGGGGGAAAAACTGTTTTTT.

The chain combines TRBV30 with TRBJ1-4; weak D call: TRBD1 (6 bases). The germline V gene encodes CDR1 GTSNPN and CDR2 SVGIG (reference sequence). CDR3 length: 13 residues. V was trimmed by 4 bases and J by 2 bases, leaving 8 bases between them. The CDR3 spells CAWNRGTNEKLFF. The DNA for the CDR3 is TGTGCCTGGAATAGGGGGACTAATGAAAAACTGTTTTTT.

The chain carries TRBV5-6 and TRBJ2-3, with 14 positions matching TRBD2. V lost 2 bases and J lost 1; bases outside the gene matches: 6. The CDR3 spans 18 residues. Germline loops: CDR1 SGHDT, CDR2 YYEEEE. The DNA of the CDR3 is TGTGCCAGCAGCTTCTTGACTAGCGGGGGGGCTGGCACAGATACGCAGTATTTT. It translates to CASSFLTSGGAGTDTQYF. Full variable domain (outside the CDR3, taken from reference TRBV5-6 and TRBJ2-3): DAGVTQSPTHLIKTRGQQVTLRCSPKSGHDTVSWYQQALGQGPQFIFQYYEEEERQRGNFPDRFSGHQFPNYSSELNVNALLLGDSALYLCASSFLTSGGAGTDTQYFGPGTRLTVL.

V is TRBV27 and J is TRBJ2-1; D unclear. The V gene lost 5 bases and the J gene lost 6 bases, with 8 bases spanning the gap. The germline gives CDR1 MNHEY, CDR2 SMNVEV (reference sequence). The CDR3 loop spans 12 amino acids. DNA of the CDR3: TGTGCCAGCAGTACCGAGTCCAATGAGCAGTTCTTC. Translating gives CASSTESNEQFF.

The chain has TRBV2 and TRBJ2-2; D is unresolved. The CDR3 totals 16 residues. The germline gives CDR1 SNHLY, CDR2 FYNNEI. The V end lost 3 bases, the J end lost 0 bases, and 11 bases lay between the germline ends. CDR3 loop: CASSDDQTPNTGELFF. Here the CDR3 DNA reads TGTGCCAGCAGTGATGATCAAACACCGAACACCGGGGAGCTGTTTTTT.

The chain joins TRBV13 to TRBJ1-2; TRBD1 agrees at 10 bases. The CDR3 runs 13 residues. CDR1 PRHDT and CDR2 FYEKMQ come from the germline V gene (reference sequence). V shed 5 bases and J 5 bases; nucleotides not matched to a gene: 2. CDR3 amino acids: CASSKGQGYGYTF. DNA for the CDR3: TGTGCCAGCAGCAAGGGACAGGGGTATGGCTACACCTTC.

The chain couples TRBV5-6 to TRBJ2-7; 8 bases are a match to TRBD1. The CDR3 runs 15 residues. Germline loops: CDR1 SGHDT, CDR2 YYEEEE. The ends lost 0 bases at V and 3 bases at J; junction bases unmatched: 5. CDR3 sequence reads: CASSLGQGIFYEQYF. CDR3 DNA sequence: TGTGCCAGCAGCTTGGGACAGGGGATCTTCTACGAGCAGTACTTC.

The gene calls are TRBV30 and TRBJ2-7; 8 bases line up with TRBD1. Germline V gene lookup returns CDR1 GTSNPN and CDR2 SVGIG (reference sequence). CDR3 length: 15 residues. J lost 4 bases, V lost 0 bases, and 8 bases had no gene match. The CDR3 is CAWSVGQGVTYEQYF. In nucleotides, the CDR3 is TGTGCCTGGAGTGTTGGACAGGGCGTTACTTACGAGCAGTACTTC.

The rearrangement joins TRBV7-3 to TRBJ2-7, with D possibly being TRBD2 (6 bases). The CDR3 is made up of 15 amino acids. In germline, CDR1 is SGHTA, CDR2 FQGTGA. V was pared by 5 bases and J by 7 bases, with 21 bases between. CDR3 DNA: TGTGCCAGCAGCCCCCTCGGGGGACTTCTTCTAGAGCAGTACTTC. Protein sequence: CASSPLGGLLLEQYF.

The J gene is TRBJ2-3, the V gene TRBV9; 14 nucleotides match TRBD2. CDR3 length: 17 residues. Germline assignment: CDR1 SGDLS and CDR2 YYNGEE. Unmatched junction bases numbered 4, after V lost 0 bases and J lost 4 bases. The DNA for the CDR3 is TGTGCCAGCAGCGTAGGACTAGCGGGGGGGCCGGCAGATACGCAGTATTTT. Translated: CASSVGLAGGPADTQYF.

There are a few counts of this clone. This chain connects TRBV11-3 to TRBJ1-6; 8 bases match TRBD1. Trimming took 5 bases from V and 9 from J; bases not matched to a gene: 3. This CDR3 is 13 amino acids long. Germline CDR1 SGHNT, CDR2 YENEEA. The CDR3 DNA follows: TGTGCCAGCAGCCCGGACAGGGCTTCACCCCTCCACTTT. This sequence encodes CASSPDRASPLHF.

The chain couples TRBV4-2 to TRBJ1-5; 7 bases align to TRBD1. V lost 0 bases and J lost 3; bases outside the gene matches: 5. Germline V gene data show CDR1 as LGHNA and CDR2 as YNFKEQ. The CDR3 is 16 amino acids. Here the CDR3 reads CASSQDKQGLNQPQHF. CDR3 nucleotide sequence: TGTGCCAGCAGCCAAGATAAACAGGGGCTCAATCAGCCCCAGCATTTT.

By frequency in the sample, this clone is medium-sized. The rearrangement links TRBV28 to TRBJ1-2; 9 nucleotides match TRBD1. Germline CDR1 reads MDHEN; CDR2 reads SYDVKM. The CDR3 spans 15 residues. Losses at the gene ends were 3 bases for V and 6 bases for J; bases not matched to a gene: 8. The CDR3 sequence is CASSFGGTGRDGYTF. In DNA form, the CDR3 reads TGTGCCAGCAGTTTTGGGGGGACAGGGCGGGATGGCTACACCTTC.